This entry is about one TCR beta chain. This specimen comes from a study of blood T cell repertoires in COVID-19. About the research overall: COVID-19 samples collected from the United States, Italy and Spain covered acute and convalescent phases. Sources were T cells, B-cell-depleted T cells, or PBMCs; the material itself was cDNA or gDNA.

CDR1 is SGHNT and CDR2 is YYREEE in the germline V gene (reference sequence). V trimming: 3 bases; J trimming: 1 base; junction bases outside the gene matches: 3. The CDR3 extends over 15 amino acids. This table comes from immunoSEQ multiplex PCR, and its TCRdb copy is limited to in-frame clones, with some not included. Here the sample spans 250,000 or so clones, 80% to 85% being singletons. This chain connects TRBV5-4 to TRBJ2-2, with TRBD2 matching over 7 bases. The sequence came from a man between 60 and 70 years old with acute or convalescent COVID-19. What was sequenced was peripheral blood. The CDR3 region is CASSSGGVNTGELFF. DNA of the CDR3: TGTGCCAGCAGCTCTGGGGGGGTGAACACCGGGGAGCTGTTTTTT.